The 4 T cell receptor beta chains given below trace back to one sample, sequenced in a study of blood T cell repertoires in COVID-19. The repertoire was sequenced with immunoSEQ multiplex PCR; TCRdb's copy has only in-frame clones and lacks some. The table shows about 180,000 clones, with about 84% occurring only once. Input material: peripheral blood. The source is a human donor in a cohort sampled during active COVID-19.

This clone was counted once. This chain links TRBV27 with TRBJ2-1, with TRBD2 as a possible D gene (7 bases). Germline assignment: CDR1 MNHEY and CDR2 SMNVEV (reference sequence). There are 14 residues in the CDR3. V lost 4 bases and J 13 bases, leaving 20 bases between the germline ends. As DNA, the CDR3 is TGTGCCAGCAGTTCCTCCAACACAGGGAGGGAACAGTTCTTC. Translation gives CASSSSNTGREQFF.

The chain couples TRBV5-4 to TRBJ2-7; 8 bases align to TRBD2. CDR1 and CDR2 from the germline V gene are SGHNT and YYREEE (reference sequence). The V gene end was trimmed by 4 bases and the J gene end by 4 bases; junction bases not matched to a gene: 7. There are 14 residues in the CDR3. CDR3 loop: CASSRGTGGYEQYF. CDR3 bases: TGTGCCAGCAGCCGAGGGACGGGGGGGTACGAGCAGTACTTC.

This clone was detected only once. The gene calls are TRBV6-5 and TRBJ1-3, with D unresolved. The V and J ends lost 5 bases and 2 bases respectively, with 4 bases between them. Germline CDR1 and CDR2: MNHEY and SVGAGI. This CDR3 has 12 residues. CDR3 bases: TGTGCCAGCAGTCAGACTGGAAACACCATATATTTT. It encodes CASSQTGNTIYF.

This clone came up a few times. The chain uses TRBV5-1 and TRBJ2-7; 7 nucleotides line up with TRBD2. The germline V gene encodes CDR1 SGHRS and CDR2 YFSETQ. With 3 bases clipped from V and 4 bases from J, the junction kept 10 bases outside the gene matches. This CDR3 is 15 amino acids long. The CDR3 loop reads CASSSAGLGGYEQYF. The CDR3 DNA reads TGCGCCAGCAGCTCGGCAGGGTTGGGAGGGTACGAGCAGTACTTC. The complete variable domain, with remaining parts taken from reference TRBV5-1 and TRBJ2-7, reads KAGVTQTPRYLIKTRGQQVTLSCSPISGHRSVSWYQQTPGQGLQFLFEYFSETQRNKGNFPGRFSGRQFSNSRSEMNVSTLELGDSALYLCASSSAGLGGYEQYFGPGTRLTVT.